The 8 T cell receptor beta chains presented below share a single source sample, sequenced in a study of Ad26.COV2.S vaccination and SARS-CoV-2 variants. Treatment: roughly 19 received Ad26.COV2.S at low or high dose, single or two shots; about 5 received placebo; per-sample allocation not given. Specimen acquisition occurred on day 63 following the initial vaccine or placebo injection. The method was immunoSEQ multiplex PCR; TCRdb's version includes in-frame clones alone and lacks a portion of them. The sample has about 420,000 clones; roughly 90% are singletons. Sequenced material: peripheral blood, taken in a trial of Ad26.COV2.S vaccine versus placebo. Source of these receptors: a person between 18 and 59 years old who received the Ad26.COV2.S COVID-19 vaccine or a placebo.

The chain joins TRBV3-1 (or the pseudogene TRBV3-2) to TRBJ2-3; 16 bases line up with TRBD2. The V gene end was trimmed by 4 bases and the J gene end by 2 bases; junction bases not matched to a gene: 6. CDR3 length: 18 amino acids. In germline, CDR1 is LGHDT, CDR2 YNNKEL (reference sequence). CDR3 amino acids: CASSLGLAGGSYTDTQYF. CDR3 DNA: TGTGCCAGCAGCCTGGGACTAGCGGGGGGGTCGTACACAGATACGCAGTATTTT.

The gene calls are TRBV27 and TRBJ2-3, with 9 bases lining up with TRBD2. The CDR3 runs 17 residues. The ends lost 5 bases at V and 3 bases at J; junction bases unmatched: 12. Germline CDR1 is MNHEY and CDR2 is SMNVEV (reference sequence). CDR3 DNA sequence: TGTGCCAGCAGTCCCCCGGGCGCGGGGGGGCCTACAGATACGCAGTATTTT. The encoded protein is CASSPPGAGGPTDTQYF.

The V gene is TRBV9, the J gene TRBJ2-1; TRBD2 is a possible D gene (6 bases). Germline V CDR1 and CDR2: SGDLS, YYNGEE. Trimming shortened V by 4 bases and J by 5 bases, and 16 bases separated the two germline ends. The CDR3 spans 15 residues. CDR3 protein: CASSTQDYIDNEQFF. The CDR3 DNA follows: TGTGCCAGCAGCACCCAGGACTACATTGACAATGAGCAGTTCTTC.

This clone was counted once. The chain recombines TRBV28 with TRBJ1-5, with D possibly TRBD1 on 5 matching bases. The V end lost 3 bases, the J end lost 1 base, and 10 bases lay between the germline ends. Germline V lookup: CDR1 MDHEN, CDR2 SYDVKM. The CDR3 is 15 amino acids. CDR3 DNA: TGTGCCAGCAGTTTGGGGGGACTAAGCAATCAGCCCCAGCATTTT. Translated: CASSLGGLSNQPQHF. The full variable domain, in which reference TRBV28 and TRBJ1-5 provide the parts outside the CDR3, is DVKVTQSSRYLVKRTGEKVFLECVQDMDHENMFWYRQDPGLGLRLIYFSYDVKMKEKGDIPEGYSVSREKKERFSLILESASTNQTSMYLCASSLGGLSNQPQHFGDGTRLSIL.

This clone turned up a few times. This sequence joins TRBV7-9 and TRBJ2-3; 8 bases match TRBD2. This CDR3 comprises 15 residues. Germline CDR1 is SEHNR and CDR2 is FQNEAQ (reference sequence). V lost 5 bases and J lost 2; bases outside the gene matches: 6. CDR3 sequence (DNA): TGTGCCAGCAGCGTGGCAGCGGGAGACACAGATACGCAGTATTTT. It specifies CASSVAAGDTDTQYF.

V usage is TRBV7-8 and J usage is TRBJ1-1; D remains ambiguous. The CDR3 is made up of 14 amino acids. Per the germline V gene, CDR1 is SGHVS and CDR2 is FQNEAQ. V lost 5 bases and J lost 4, with 14 bases in between. The CDR3 sequence: CASSLDWMGTEAFF. The CDR3 nucleotides are TGTGCCAGCAGCCTCGACTGGATGGGCACTGAAGCTTTCTTT.

The CDR3 protein is CASSFNRGGDTEAFF. The CDR3 DNA is TGTGCCAGCAGCTTTAACAGGGGTGGGGACACTGAAGCTTTCTTT. The chain links TRBV11-2 to TRBJ1-1; 7 nucleotides agree with TRBD1. Germline V lookup: CDR1 SGHAT, CDR2 FQNNGV. Trimming at V came to 3 bases and at J to 3 bases, leaving 7 bases not matched to a gene. The CDR3 consists of 15 residues.

The V and J genes are TRBV6-5 and TRBJ2-3, with D perhaps TRBD1 or TRBD2 (5 bases each). The length of the CDR3 is 13 residues. The germline CDR1 and CDR2 sequences are MNHEY and SVGAGI. With 10 bases removed from V and 1 base from J, the gap between germline ends came to 12 bases. CDR3 protein: CATRVGGTDTQYF. The CDR3, as DNA: TGTGCCACCAGGGTGGGGGGCACAGATACGCAGTATTTT.